This T cell receptor beta chain appears in the sequencing data of a study of shared clonotypes between healthy human individuals. CDR3 length: 16 residues. V shed 7 bases and J shed 2 bases, with 17 bases lying between them. Germline assignment: CDR1 SNHLY and CDR2 FYNNEI. The unsorted PBMC replicate PCRs were performed with 300 ng DNA, 30,000 to 35,000 T cell genomes. Libraries were prepared by immunoSEQ multiplex PCR; TCRdb keeps only in-frame clonotypes and omits some of them. Found here are about 510,000 clones, 75% to 80% of them singletons; the top ten hold around an eighth. This chain links TRBV2 with TRBJ1-4, with D perhaps TRBD1 (6 bases). The TCR comes from a woman aged 35 to 49 in good health. Some clones in this sample may be carry-over from other donors' samples. The sample comprised PBMCs. This CDR3 is CASMRFRGMTNEKLFF. CDR3 sequence (DNA): TGTGCCAGCATGAGATTCAGGGGTATGACTAATGAAAAACTGTTTTTT.